Reported below is one T cell receptor beta chain. Each recovered donor of Cohort 3 presented with two negative PCRs, clearance, or symptom resolution. Clones were sequenced by immunoSEQ multiplex PCR, and TCRdb holds only the in-frame ones, with some missing. The table lists approximately 440,000 clones, 75% to 90% of them singletons. This specimen comes from a study of blood T cell repertoires in COVID-19. Study details: The study drew acute and convalescent COVID-19 samples from the United States, Italy and Spain.

V was clipped by 1 base and J by 3 bases, with 11 bases between them. Germline CDR1 SGHTA, CDR2 FQGNSA. The CDR3 has 15 residues. The receptor's source is a woman aged 18 to 35 who had recovered from COVID-19. Specimen: PBMCs or T cells enriched from blood (not recorded which). The chain is built from TRBV7-2 and TRBJ2-3; D may be TRBD1 (5 bases). CDR3 sequence (DNA): TGTGCCAGCAGCTTAGTATCTGGGGCAACAGATACGCAGTATTTT. It yields the protein CASSLVSGATDTQYF.